Below, 12 T cell receptor beta chains from the same sample are listed, as sequenced in a study of human T cells and chemical hapten exposure. One entry per CDR3 protein results from TCRdb running MiXCR on the RACE reads. This sample has about 65,000 distinct CDR3 sequences; under 7.5% occur once, and the top ten carry under 4.5%. Time point defined: healthy volunteer bleed at 6 weeks. Total RNA was isolated from whole blood that had not been fractionated. The sample was whole blood. The receptors stem from a female donor in good health. Some clones in this sample may be carry-over from other donors' samples.

This clonotype appeared many times. The genes are TRBV29-1 and TRBJ1-1; D call uncertain. Looked up from germline, CDR1 is SQVTM and CDR2 is ANQGSEA. The CDR3 contains 12 residues. Between the trimmed V and J ends, which lost 7 bases and 1 base, there was a span of 10 bases. Here the CDR3 reads CSARTSNTEAFF. CDR3 nucleotide sequence: TGCAGCGCCCGAACTTCGAACACTGAAGCTTTCTTT.

The CDR3 region is CASSLISDTEAFF. CDR3 sequence (DNA): TGTGCCAGCAGCTTAATAAGCGACACTGAAGCTTTCTTT. The V gene is TRBV7-2, the J gene TRBJ1-1; D unresolved. The germline gives CDR1 SGHTA, CDR2 FQGNSA. Between the trimmed V and J ends, which lost 2 bases and 3 bases, there was a span of 7 bases. The CDR3 runs to 13 residues.

There are many counts of this clonotype. The DNA of the CDR3 is TGTGCCATCAGTGAGTCAGGGGGCCTTGGCTATGGCTACACCTTC. The encoded protein is CAISESGGLGYGYTF. This chain joins TRBV10-3 and TRBJ1-2, with TRBD1 matching 7 bases. The CDR3 is 15 amino acids. The germline CDR1 and CDR2 sequences are ENHRY and SYGVKD. The V gene end was trimmed by 0 bases and the J gene end by 4 bases; junction bases not matched to a gene: 5.

This clonotype has ten or more counts. The chain is built from TRBV5-1 and TRBJ2-7, with 7 bases fitting TRBD1. The CDR3 runs 14 residues. V was pared by 2 bases and J by 2 bases, with 4 bases of the junction left unmatched. Germline V gene sequence: CDR1 SGHRS, CDR2 YFSETQ. DNA of the CDR3: TGCGCCAGCAGCTTCGGGACAGACGCCTACGAGCAGTACTTC. Residues: CASSFGTDAYEQYF. Complete variable domain (other parts from reference TRBV5-1 and TRBJ2-7): KAGVTQTPRYLIKTRGQQVTLSCSPISGHRSVSWYQQTPGQGLQFLFEYFSETQRNKGNFPGRFSGRQFSNSRSEMNVSTLELGDSALYLCASSFGTDAYEQYFGPGTRLTVT.

The J gene is TRBJ2-1, the V gene TRBV20-1; 8 bases align to TRBD2. J lost 6 bases, V lost 6 bases, and 19 bases had no gene match. This CDR3 has 17 residues. Per germline, CDR1 DFQATT and CDR2 SNEGSKA (reference sequence). The DNA of the CDR3 is TGCAGTGCCATTACCCTGACTAGCGCTCATTTAGGCAATGAGCAGTTCTTC. It is translated as CSAITLTSAHLGNEQFF.

This chain joins TRBV20-1 and TRBJ2-1; no reliable D call. The V end was cut by 4 bases, the J end by 7 bases, with 8 bases between. From germline, CDR1 is DFQATT and CDR2 SNEGSKA (reference sequence). The length of the CDR3 is 11 residues. CDR3 sequence: CSATTLNEQFF. CDR3 coding DNA: TGCAGTGCTACCACCCTTAATGAGCAGTTCTTC.

This clonotype was counted at least ten times. The CDR3 sequence is CASSLRQGAAEETQYF. CDR3 coding DNA: TGCGCCAGCAGCTTGCGCCAGGGGGCAGCGGAAGAGACCCAGTACTTC. The chain joins TRBV5-1 to TRBJ2-5; 8 bases align to TRBD1. Germline V CDR1 and CDR2: SGHRS, YFSETQ. The V and J ends lost 1 base and 3 bases, in that order; junction bases with no gene match: 8. This CDR3 spans 16 amino acids.

This clonotype was counted a few times. V and J are TRBV2 and TRBJ1-1; D not certain. The CDR3 is 14 amino acids. Trimming cost V 1 base and J 1 base, with 7 bases left between them. Germline CDR1 SNHLY, CDR2 FYNNEI. The CDR3 coding sequence is TGTGCCAGCAGTGAAGAGGCAGCGAACACTGAAGCTTTCTTT. Its translation is CASSEEAANTEAFF.

This clonotype was recorded at least ten times. This rearrangement joins TRBV5-1 to TRBJ2-7; 8 nucleotides agree with TRBD1. V was pared by 4 bases and J by 3 bases, with 6 bases of the junction left unmatched. The CDR3 covers 14 residues. Looked up from germline, CDR1 is SGHRS and CDR2 is YFSETQ. In nucleotides, the CDR3 is TGCGCCAGCAGCGGAGGACAGGGTGTCTACGAGCAGTACTTC. It is translated as CASSGGQGVYEQYF.

With respect to this clonotype: A much larger clonotype is one base distant, so this may be a read error. This rearrangement joins TRBV12-3 or TRBV12-4 to TRBJ2-6; TRBD2 might be the D (6 bases). This CDR3 is built from 19 residues. Here the CDR3 reads CTSSLAAGARGSGANVLTF. The CDR3 nucleotides read TGTACCAGCAGTTTAGCGGCCGGGGCTAGGGGCTCTGGGGCCAACGTCCTGACTTTC.

This clonotype has a count of ten or more. V and J are TRBV6-4 and TRBJ2-1; D remains ambiguous. The V and J ends lost 4 bases and 5 bases respectively, with 9 bases between them. Germline lookup yields CDR1 MRHNA and CDR2 SNTAGT. The CDR3 has 13 amino acids. The CDR3: CASSVGTNNEQFF. Here the CDR3 DNA reads TGTGCCAGCAGTGTTGGAACGAACAATGAGCAGTTCTTC.

The V gene is TRBV3-1, the J gene TRBJ2-4; 7 bases are shared with TRBD1. The V and J ends lost 6 bases and 9 bases, in that order; junction bases with no gene match: 11. CDR3 length equals 14 residues. Germline lookup yields CDR1 LGHDT and CDR2 YNNKEL (reference sequence). The CDR3 DNA reads TGTGCCAGCAGGGCTACTGACAGGGATGGCATTCAGTACTTC. Protein: CASRATDRDGIQYF. The complete variable domain, with remaining parts taken from reference TRBV3-1 and TRBJ2-4, reads DTAVSQTPKYLVTQMGNDKSIKCEQNLGHDTMYWYKQDSKKFLKIMFSYNNKELIINETVPNRFSPKSPDKAHLNLHINSLELGDSAVYFCASRATDRDGIQYFGAGTRLSVL.